A selection of T cell receptor beta chains follows, all from one sample in a study of blood T cells in healthy people across ages. TCRdb reprocessed the 5' RACE reads with MiXCR, giving one entry per CDR3 protein. Of fewer than 2,000,000 distinct CDR3 sequences in the sample, 30% to 40% were seen once. Material: blood. The receptor set was obtained from a human donor in good health. Both conserved end residues are part of each CDR3. Fields, in order: clone size, CDR3 length, D gene, V gene, J gene, CDR3 DNA, CDR3 protein. A D gene is named only where the DNA matches it firmly. Clone size is stated in some rows and not others, as once, few, many or a class when expanded.

clone_size: -; cdr3_length: 11; d_call: -; v_call: TRBV29-1; j_call: TRBJ1-2; cdr3_nt: TGCAGCGTCCAAGGGGCGTATGGCTACACCTTC; cdr3_aa: CSVQGAYGYTF
clone_size: -; cdr3_length: 14; d_call: TRBD1; v_call: TRBV29-1; j_call: TRBJ2-7; cdr3_nt: TGCAGCGTTCCCCGGTCCAGGGGGAGCTACGAGCAGTACTTC; cdr3_aa: CSVPRSRGSYEQYF
clone_size: -; cdr3_length: 12; d_call: -; v_call: TRBV7-2; j_call: TRBJ1-1; cdr3_nt: TGTGCCAGCGGACTCGCAGGGGTGGCAGCTTTCTTT; cdr3_aa: CASGLAGVAAFF
clone_size: -; cdr3_length: 14; d_call: TRBD1; v_call: TRBV20-1; j_call: TRBJ2-3; cdr3_nt: TGCAGTGCCCAGGACAGGGGGAGCACAGATACGCAGTATTTT; cdr3_aa: CSAQDRGSTDTQYF
clone_size: -; cdr3_length: 17; d_call: TRBD2; v_call: TRBV5-1; j_call: TRBJ2-3; cdr3_nt: TGCGCCAGCAGCGCCCCTAGCGGGGGTCTTCTCACAGATACGCAGTATTTT; cdr3_aa: CASSAPSGGLLTDTQYF
clone_size: few; cdr3_length: 17; d_call: -; v_call: TRBV9; j_call: TRBJ2-1; cdr3_nt: TGTGCCAGCAGCGCTTCCAGGGGACTAAGCTCCTACAATGAGCAGTTCTTC; cdr3_aa: CASSASRGLSSYNEQFF
clone_size: -; cdr3_length: 16; d_call: -; v_call: TRBV7-9; j_call: TRBJ2-7; cdr3_nt: TGTGCCAGCAGCCTTCCGCTGGGCACTAGCTCCTACGAGCAGTACTTC; cdr3_aa: CASSLPLGTSSYEQYF
clone_size: few; cdr3_length: 15; d_call: TRBD1; v_call: TRBV4-1; j_call: TRBJ2-7; cdr3_nt: TGCGCCAGCAGCCAAAAGGGACAGGGGTCCTACGAGCAGTACTTC; cdr3_aa: CASSQKGQGSYEQYF
clone_size: -; cdr3_length: 13; d_call: -; v_call: TRBV18; j_call: TRBJ1-5; cdr3_nt: TGTGCCAGCTCAAATGACAGGACTCAGCCCCAGCATTTT; cdr3_aa: CASSNDRTQPQHF
clone_size: few; cdr3_length: 17; d_call: -; v_call: TRBV20-1; j_call: TRBJ2-5; cdr3_nt: TGCAGTGCCCTTGACCTGGGGGGACAGCTATACCAAGAGACCCAGTACTTC; cdr3_aa: CSALDLGGQLYQETQYF
clone_size: -; cdr3_length: 14; d_call: -; v_call: TRBV6-5; j_call: TRBJ2-3; cdr3_nt: TGTGCCAGCAGCTCTCGGGACCCAGGGGATACGCAGTATTTT; cdr3_aa: CASSSRDPGDTQYF
clone_size: few; cdr3_length: 14; d_call: -; v_call: TRBV6-6; j_call: TRBJ2-7; cdr3_nt: TGTACCAGCAGCCAAGGGCAGGGATCGATCGAGCAGTACTTC; cdr3_aa: CTSSQGQGSIEQYF
clone_size: few; cdr3_length: 13; d_call: -; v_call: TRBV6-2/TRBV6-3; j_call: TRBJ2-1; cdr3_nt: TGTGCCAGCCATCAGGGGACCTACAATGAGCAGTTCTTC; cdr3_aa: CASHQGTYNEQFF
clone_size: many; cdr3_length: 14; d_call: -; v_call: TRBV5-5; j_call: TRBJ2-7; cdr3_nt: TGTGCCAGCAGCTTGGGGACTTACTCCTACGAGCAGTACTTC; cdr3_aa: CASSLGTYSYEQYF
clone_size: -; cdr3_length: 15; d_call: TRBD2; v_call: TRBV28; j_call: TRBJ2-3; cdr3_nt: TGTGCCAGCATGGGACTAGCATTACTGGCAGATACGCAGTATTTT; cdr3_aa: CASMGLALLADTQYF
clone_size: -; cdr3_length: 17; d_call: TRBD1; v_call: TRBV5-5; j_call: TRBJ1-1; cdr3_nt: TGTGCCAGCAGCAACTACAGGGGACGTTCTAACGGACCTGAAGCTTTCTTT; cdr3_aa: CASSNYRGRSNGPEAFF
clone_size: few; cdr3_length: 15; d_call: -; v_call: TRBV5-5; j_call: TRBJ1-5; cdr3_nt: TGTGCCAGCAGCTTGCGGGGCGGGCTCAATCAGCCCCAGCATTTT; cdr3_aa: CASSLRGGLNQPQHF
clone_size: -; cdr3_length: 19; d_call: TRBD1; v_call: TRBV6-9; j_call: TRBJ2-6; cdr3_nt: TGTGCCAGCAGTCCTAAACCGGGACAGGGAGCTTCTGGGGCCAACGTCCTGACTTTC; cdr3_aa: CASSPKPGQGASGANVLTF
clone_size: -; cdr3_length: 14; d_call: -; v_call: TRBV6-5; j_call: TRBJ2-3; cdr3_nt: TGTGCCAGCAGTCCCAGGTTCGGGGCAGATACGCAGTATTTT; cdr3_aa: CASSPRFGADTQYF
clone_size: -; cdr3_length: 12; d_call: TRBD2; v_call: TRBV7-2; j_call: TRBJ2-1; cdr3_nt: TGTGCCAGCAGCTTAGGCGGGGGGGCCAAGTTCTTC; cdr3_aa: CASSLGGGAKFF
clone_size: few; cdr3_length: 15; d_call: -; v_call: TRBV4-3; j_call: TRBJ1-2; cdr3_nt: TGCGCCAGCAGCCCCGCAGAAGAGGTCCAGTATGGCTACACCTTC; cdr3_aa: CASSPAEEVQYGYTF
clone_size: -; cdr3_length: 14; d_call: -; v_call: TRBV7-2; j_call: TRBJ1-2; cdr3_nt: TGTGCCAGCAGCCCTAGACGGACATTATATGGCTACACCTTC; cdr3_aa: CASSPRRTLYGYTF
clone_size: few; cdr3_length: 18; d_call: TRBD1; v_call: TRBV7-8; j_call: TRBJ2-3; cdr3_nt: TGTGCCAGCAGCTCCAGTCCGGGACAGTTTGGGGACACAGATACGCAGTATTTT; cdr3_aa: CASSSSPGQFGDTDTQYF
clone_size: -; cdr3_length: 14; d_call: -; v_call: TRBV7-8; j_call: TRBJ2-3; cdr3_nt: TGTGCCAGCAGCTTTGATCTTGGCCCAGATACGCAGTATTTT; cdr3_aa: CASSFDLGPDTQYF
clone_size: -; cdr3_length: 12; d_call: -; v_call: TRBV7-2; j_call: TRBJ1-1; cdr3_nt: TGTGCCAGCAGCCCCCAAAGGGCTCCAGCTTTCTTT; cdr3_aa: CASSPQRAPAFF
clone_size: few; cdr3_length: 14; d_call: TRBD2; v_call: TRBV29-1; j_call: TRBJ2-3; cdr3_nt: TGCAGCGAGATGGGGCGGGGGAGCACAGATACGCAGTATTTT; cdr3_aa: CSEMGRGSTDTQYF
clone_size: -; cdr3_length: 15; d_call: -; v_call: TRBV20-1; j_call: TRBJ2-3; cdr3_nt: TGCAGTGCTAGAGGGGACCCCAGCGGCACAGATACGCAGTATTTT; cdr3_aa: CSARGDPSGTDTQYF
clone_size: many; cdr3_length: 11; d_call: -; v_call: TRBV28; j_call: TRBJ2-7; cdr3_nt: TGTGCCAGCAGTCCAGACTACGAGCAGTACTTC; cdr3_aa: CASSPDYEQYF
clone_size: -; cdr3_length: 15; d_call: -; v_call: TRBV7-2; j_call: TRBJ2-1; cdr3_nt: TGTGCCAGCAGCTTAGCTCCGGGACACATCAATGAGCAGTTCTTC; cdr3_aa: CASSLAPGHINEQFF
clone_size: -; cdr3_length: 13; d_call: TRBD1; v_call: TRBV3-1; j_call: TRBJ1-1; cdr3_nt: TGTGCCAGCAGCAAAGACAGGGTCACTGAAGCTTTCTTT; cdr3_aa: CASSKDRVTEAFF
clone_size: -; cdr3_length: 15; d_call: TRBD2; v_call: TRBV6-6; j_call: TRBJ2-5; cdr3_nt: TGTGCCAGCAGTTTTTCGGGACTAGCGGGGGAGGGCCAGTACTTC; cdr3_aa: CASSFSGLAGEGQYF
clone_size: few; cdr3_length: 14; d_call: -; v_call: TRBV7-2; j_call: TRBJ2-1; cdr3_nt: TGTGCCAGCAGCCCGCGGGCCGGCACGTATGAGCAGTTCTTC; cdr3_aa: CASSPRAGTYEQFF
clone_size: -; cdr3_length: 12; d_call: -; v_call: TRBV7-2; j_call: TRBJ2-5; cdr3_nt: TGTGCCAACAGCTTAGGCGCGGAGACCCAGTACTTC; cdr3_aa: CANSLGAETQYF
clone_size: -; cdr3_length: 13; d_call: -; v_call: TRBV7-8; j_call: TRBJ1-4; cdr3_nt: TGTGCCAGCAGCTTAAAGGGGCACGAAAAACTGTTTTTT; cdr3_aa: CASSLKGHEKLFF
clone_size: -; cdr3_length: 15; d_call: -; v_call: TRBV7-9; j_call: TRBJ1-1; cdr3_nt: TGTGCCAGCAGCTCATTTAGGACGGTGAACACTGAAGCTTTCTTT; cdr3_aa: CASSSFRTVNTEAFF
clone_size: -; cdr3_length: 17; d_call: TRBD2; v_call: TRBV10-3; j_call: TRBJ2-1; cdr3_nt: TGTGCCATCAGGCCTAGCGGGGGGGCATGGTCCTACAATGAGCAGTTCTTC; cdr3_aa: CAIRPSGGAWSYNEQFF
clone_size: few; cdr3_length: 16; d_call: -; v_call: TRBV7-9; j_call: TRBJ2-1; cdr3_nt: TGTGCCAGCTCCCCCTCAGGGGGGGGCGACTACAATGAGCAGTTCTTC; cdr3_aa: CASSPSGGGDYNEQFF
clone_size: few; cdr3_length: 14; d_call: TRBD1; v_call: TRBV18; j_call: TRBJ2-5; cdr3_nt: TGTGCCAGTACTAAAACAGGGGATAAGGAGACCCAGTACTTC; cdr3_aa: CASTKTGDKETQYF
clone_size: few; cdr3_length: 16; d_call: -; v_call: TRBV11-3; j_call: TRBJ2-2; cdr3_nt: TGTGCCAGCAGCTTCAACAGGGTGGATGACACCGGGGAGCTGTTTTTT; cdr3_aa: CASSFNRVDDTGELFF
clone_size: few; cdr3_length: 15; d_call: TRBD2; v_call: TRBV5-5; j_call: TRBJ2-1; cdr3_nt: TGTGCCAGCAACCAGCGGGGGAGCTCCTACAATGAGCAGTTCTTC; cdr3_aa: CASNQRGSSYNEQFF
clone_size: -; cdr3_length: 16; d_call: -; v_call: TRBV20-1; j_call: TRBJ1-1; cdr3_nt: TGCAGTGCTATAGTTCCGGGTTGGGGGGGGAACACTGAAGCTTTCTTT; cdr3_aa: CSAIVPGWGGNTEAFF
clone_size: -; cdr3_length: 15; d_call: -; v_call: TRBV3-1; j_call: TRBJ1-2; cdr3_nt: TGTGCCAGCAGCCAATTTGGGACGCCCAAAAAAGGCTACACCTTC; cdr3_aa: CASSQFGTPKKGYTF
clone_size: -; cdr3_length: 14; d_call: -; v_call: TRBV20-1; j_call: TRBJ1-2; cdr3_nt: TGCAGTGCTAGAGACCGTCGTCTTATGGATGGCCACACCTTC; cdr3_aa: CSARDRRLMDGHTF
clone_size: -; cdr3_length: 16; d_call: TRBD2; v_call: TRBV2; j_call: TRBJ2-7; cdr3_nt: TGTGCCAGCACGGGACTAGCGGGGGGGACCTCCTACGAGCAGTACTTC; cdr3_aa: CASTGLAGGTSYEQYF